The next 17 T cell receptor beta chains were all read from a single sample in a study of T cell responses to AZD1222 COVID-19 vaccine. Sequencing used immunoSEQ multiplex PCR; TCRdb keeps in-frame clones, though not all of them. Of about 110,000 clones listed, around nine tenths are singletons. The starting material was peripheral blood, obtained on day 0 of AZD1222 vaccination. These TCRs come from an adult in good health.

This clone has just a few counts. This chain joins TRBV5-1 and TRBJ2-7; D may be TRBD1 (5 bases). This CDR3 has 13 residues. V lost 4 bases to trimming and J lost 1 base, with 9 bases between them. CDR1 is SGHRS and CDR2 is YFSETQ in the germline V gene. The chain's CDR3 is CASSPTVSYEQYF. As DNA, the CDR3 is TGCGCCAGCAGCCCGACAGTTTCCTACGAGCAGTACTTC.

The CDR3 DNA reads as TGTGCCAGCAGTTTAATCGGGGGTTATGGTGAAGCTTTCTTT. It is translated as CASSLIGGYGEAFF. The rearrangement links TRBV28 to TRBJ1-1, with D perhaps TRBD1 (5 bases). V lost 2 bases to trimming and J lost 7 bases, with 14 bases between them. Germline CDR1 reads MDHEN; CDR2 reads SYDVKM. The CDR3 runs 14 residues. Combining the CDR3 with reference TRBV28 and TRBJ1-1 gives the whole variable domain DVKVTQSSRYLVKRTGEKVFLECVQDMDHENMFWYRQDPGLGLRLIYFSYDVKMKEKGDIPEGYSVSREKKERFSLILESASTNQTSMYLCASSLIGGYGEAFFGQGTRLTVV.

This chain uses TRBV6-5 with TRBJ2-5; D remains unclear. In germline, CDR1 is MNHEY, CDR2 SVGAGI. V was pared by 6 bases and J by 7 bases, with 15 bases between. The CDR3 totals 13 residues. CDR3 sequence (DNA): TGTGCCAGCAGGGTCCAGGAGCCTCGGACCCAGTACTTC. It translates to CASRVQEPRTQYF.

This clone appeared once. V is TRBV28 and J is TRBJ1-2; D gene ambiguous. The CDR3 is 13 residues long. Trimming removed 8 bases at V and 8 bases at J, with 18 bases between. Germline V gene sequence: CDR1 MDHEN, CDR2 SYDVKM. CDR3 sequence (DNA): TGTGCCAGCGTAGGCAGGACCCATCAGGGCTACACCTTC. This codes for CASVGRTHQGYTF.

The chain combines TRBV5-4 with TRBJ2-1; perhaps TRBD2 as D (5 bases). The V and J ends lost 4 bases and 8 bases respectively, with 19 bases between them. This CDR3 contains 15 residues. CDR1 and CDR2 from the germline V gene are SGHNT and YYREEE (reference sequence). The CDR3 region is CASSPGVAERDEQFF. CDR3 coding DNA: TGTGCCAGCAGCCCTGGGGTTGCCGAGAGGGATGAGCAGTTCTTC.

This chain joins TRBV19 and TRBJ1-6; D remains ambiguous. The ends were cut back, 3 bases at V and 11 bases at J, with 14 bases in the middle. Per germline, CDR1 LNHDA and CDR2 SQIVND (reference sequence). This CDR3 has 14 amino acids. Here the CDR3 reads CASSMSGERAPLHF. CDR3 DNA: TGTGCCAGTAGTATGAGTGGGGAGAGAGCACCCCTCCACTTT.

V usage is TRBV7-3 and J usage is TRBJ2-6; D may be TRBD2 (6 bases). Per germline, CDR1 SGHTA and CDR2 FQGTGA. Trimming stripped 1 base from V and 5 bases from J, with 27 bases between. This CDR3 region has 21 residues. The CDR3, as DNA: TGTGCCAGCAGCTTAAGAGGGGCGGGGTCCACCCAGTTTTCTTGGGCCAACGTCCTGACTTTC. Amino acids: CASSLRGAGSTQFSWANVLTF. Drawing the rest from reference TRBV7-3 and TRBJ2-6, the complete variable domain is GAGVSQTPSNKVTEKGKYVELRCDPISGHTALYWYRQSLGQGPEFLIYFQGTGAADDSGLPNDRFFAVRPEGSVSTLKIQRTERGDSAVYLCASSLRGAGSTQFSWANVLTFGAGSRLTVL.

The rearrangement links TRBV2 to TRBJ1-1, with D possibly TRBD1 on 6 matching bases. The ends were cut back, 6 bases at V and 5 bases at J, with 22 bases in the middle. CDR1 and CDR2 from the germline V gene are SNHLY and FYNNEI. The CDR3 totals 16 residues. CDR3 loop: CASSPSPSGGGTEAFF. CDR3 nucleotide sequence: TGTGCCAGCAGCCCATCGCCCAGCGGAGGGGGAACTGAAGCTTTCTTT.

Here the CDR3 DNA reads TGTGCCAGCAGTCCCGACGGTGGGCCCAATGAGCAGTTCTTC. Protein product: CASSPDGGPNEQFF. V is TRBV6-2 or TRBV6-3 and J is TRBJ2-1; D unclear. Germline V gene data show CDR1 as MNHEY and CDR2 as SVGEGT. The CDR3 is 14 residues long. The V and J ends lost 5 bases and 6 bases respectively, with 14 bases between them.

The chain links TRBV11-3 to TRBJ1-3, with D possibly TRBD1 on 5 matching bases. This CDR3 has 18 residues. Trimming cost V 4 bases and J 0 bases, with 19 bases left between them. CDR1 is SGHNT and CDR2 is YENEEA in the germline V gene. The CDR3 protein is CASSSRRQGSFSGNTIYF. The CDR3 DNA is TGTGCCAGCAGCTCCAGGAGGCAGGGATCTTTCTCTGGAAACACCATATATTTT. Complete variable domain (other parts from reference TRBV11-3 and TRBJ1-3): EAGVVQSPRYKIIEKKQPVAFWCNPISGHNTLYWYLQNLGQGPELLIRYENEEAVDDSQLPKDRFSAERLKGVDSTLKIQPAELGDSAVYLCASSSRRQGSFSGNTIYFGEGSWLTVV.

A few counts support this clone. The chain combines TRBV28 with TRBJ2-7; the D gene is possibly TRBD2 (7 bases). The CDR3 is 16 amino acids. The V end lost 2 bases, the J end lost 3 bases, and 17 bases lay between the germline ends. Germline CDR1 reads MDHEN; CDR2 reads SYDVKM. Here the CDR3 DNA reads TGTGCCAGCAGTTTAGCAGGACCGGGGGGCCACTACGAGCAGTACTTC. This gives the protein CASSLAGPGGHYEQYF.

V and J are TRBV7-7 and TRBJ2-5; D is possibly TRBD1 or TRBD2 (5 bases each). Trimming cost V 1 base and J 1 base, with 10 bases left between them. Germline assignment: CDR1 SSHAT and CDR2 FNYEAQ (reference sequence). The CDR3 is 15 amino acids. CDR3: CASSLVGGIQETQYF. DNA for the CDR3: TGTGCCAGCAGCTTAGTTGGGGGAATCCAAGAGACCCAGTACTTC.

V and J are TRBV7-9 and TRBJ1-4, with 11 bases fitting TRBD1. The V and J ends lost 1 base and 8 bases, in that order; junction bases with no gene match: 3. Per germline, CDR1 SEHNR and CDR2 FQNEAQ (reference sequence). The CDR3 is made up of 15 amino acids. The CDR3 sequence is CASSLGTGGEEKLFF. The CDR3 nucleotides read TGTGCCAGCAGCTTAGGGACAGGGGGCGAAGAAAAACTGTTTTTT. The full variable domain, rest sourced from reference TRBV7-9 and TRBJ1-4, is DTGVSQNPRHKITKRGQNVTFRCDPISEHNRLYWYRQTLGQGPEFLTYFQNEAQLEKSRLLSDRFSAERPKGSFSTLEIQRTEQGDSAMYLCASSLGTGGEEKLFFGSGTQLSVL.

This clone was recorded once. This sequence joins TRBV19 and TRBJ1-5, with a possible D match to TRBD1 (5 bases). This CDR3 has 15 residues. The germline V gene encodes CDR1 LNHDA and CDR2 SQIVND (reference sequence). Deletions cut 6 bases from V and 2 bases from J, with 14 bases between. CDR3 nucleotide sequence: TGTGCCAGTAGCTCGCGGGGGGTGGGCAATCAGCCCCAGCATTTT. Translation: CASSSRGVGNQPQHF.

The V call is TRBV6-1, the J call TRBJ1-1, with TRBD1 as a possible D gene (6 bases). This CDR3 comprises 15 residues. V shed 3 bases and J shed 5 bases, with 16 bases lying between them. From germline, CDR1 is MNHNS and CDR2 SASEGT. The chain's CDR3 is CASSDRDIQTTEAFF. The DNA of the CDR3 is TGTGCCAGCAGTGACCGGGACATACAAACAACTGAAGCTTTCTTT.

The chain has TRBV6-1 and TRBJ2-7; the match to TRBD2 covers 13 bases. The J segment lost 6 bases and the V segment lost 4 bases, leaving 6 bases of the junction unmatched. Germline CDR1 is MNHNS and CDR2 is SASEGT. CDR3 size: 15 residues. CDR3 sequence reads: CASSAGTSGVSEQYF. The CDR3 DNA is TGTGCCAGCAGTGCCGGGACTAGCGGGGTTTCCGAGCAGTACTTC.

This rearrangement joins TRBV5-1 to TRBJ2-7, with D hard to call. V was cut by 0 bases and J by 3 bases, with 13 bases left in between. Germline V gives CDR1 SGHRS, CDR2 YFSETQ. The CDR3 covers 15 residues. DNA for the CDR3: TGCGCCAGCAGCTTGGCCCCGGACCCTGGCTACGAGCAGTACTTC. This sequence encodes CASSLAPDPGYEQYF.